The rows below give T cell receptor beta chains drawn from one sample of a study of type 1 and type 2 diabetes patients. One entry per CDR3 protein results from TCRdb running MiXCR on the multiplex PCR reads. The sample holds 280,000 or so distinct CDR3 sequences, more than 40% seen once. The sample comprised peripheral blood mononuclear cells (PBMCs). Receptor source: a man between 18 and 29 years old with type 2 diabetes. Both conserved end residues are part of each CDR3. The D gene is left open where the match is weak. Size is omitted from some rows. Given values are once, few, many or a class for expanded clones.

- TRBJ1-6 TRBV28 - CASSFGYNSPLHF TGTGCCAGCAGTTTCGGGTATAATTCACCCCTCCACTTT
once TRBJ1-4 TRBV7-3 - CASSLNRANEKLVF TGTGCCAGCAGCTTAAACAGGGCTAATGAAAAACTGGTTTTT
- TRBJ1-1 TRBV15 - CATSKEGRNTEAFF TGTGCCACCAGCAAAGAGGGGCGCAACACTGAAGCTTTCTTT
- TRBJ2-7 TRBV10-3 TRBD1 CAIAGTGSVHEQYF TGTGCCATCGCCGGGACAGGGTCCGTCCACGAGCAGTACTTC
- TRBJ2-6 TRBV7-3 - CASSPWRGTGANVLTF TGTGCCAGCAGCCCCTGGAGGGGGACTGGGGCCAACGTCCTGACTTTC
once TRBJ1-5 TRBV19 TRBD1 CATKTGDQPQHF TGTGCCACCAAGACAGGGGATCAGCCCCAGCATTTT
- TRBJ1-1 TRBV5-1 - CASSLSGVDTEAFF TGCGCCAGCAGCTTATCAGGGGTTGACACTGAAGCTTTCTTT
once TRBJ1-3 TRBV7-2 - CASSLTSSGNTIYF TGTGCCAGCAGCTTGACTAGCTCTGGAAATACCATATATTTT
- TRBJ1-3 TRBV20-1 - CSASRGSGNTIYF TGCAGTGCTAGCAGGGGTTCTGGAAACACCATATATTTT
many TRBJ2-7 TRBV19 - CASSRTEHQPYEQYF TGTGCCAGTAGTAGGACAGAACACCAACCCTACGAGCAGTACTTC
- TRBJ2-5 TRBV20-1 - CSARATVQETQYF TGCAGTGCTAGAGCGACAGTACAAGAGACCCAGTACTTC
- TRBJ1-6 TRBV4-1 TRBD1 CASSQVAGGISPLHF TGCGCCAGCAGCCAAGTGGCAGGGGGGATTTCACCCCTCCACTTT
few TRBJ1-6 TRBV7-2 TRBD1 CASSLGGGGTPNSPLHF TGTGCCAGCAGCTTAGGAGGGGGCGGGACCCCTAATTCACCCCTCCACTTT
- TRBJ2-3 TRBV2 - CASRRDGTDTQYF TGTGCCAGCCGCCGGGACGGCACAGATACGCAGTATTTT
- TRBJ2-7 TRBV20-1 TRBD2 CSAPPLGLAGPRSYEQYF TGCAGTGCTCCACCACTGGGACTAGCGGGACCCCGCTCCTACGAGCAGTACTTC
- TRBJ2-1 TRBV19 TRBD1 CASSLRRGQGNNEQFF TGTGCCAGTAGTTTGAGGAGGGGACAGGGAAACAATGAGCAGTTCTTC
few TRBJ1-2 TRBV14 - CASSHTWGRDTNYGYTF TGTGCCAGCAGCCATACGTGGGGACGCGATACTAACTATGGCTACACCTTC
- TRBJ2-7 TRBV20-1 TRBD1 CRGAWTGGRNEQYF TGCAGGGGCGCCTGGACAGGGGGAAGGAACGAGCAGTACTTC